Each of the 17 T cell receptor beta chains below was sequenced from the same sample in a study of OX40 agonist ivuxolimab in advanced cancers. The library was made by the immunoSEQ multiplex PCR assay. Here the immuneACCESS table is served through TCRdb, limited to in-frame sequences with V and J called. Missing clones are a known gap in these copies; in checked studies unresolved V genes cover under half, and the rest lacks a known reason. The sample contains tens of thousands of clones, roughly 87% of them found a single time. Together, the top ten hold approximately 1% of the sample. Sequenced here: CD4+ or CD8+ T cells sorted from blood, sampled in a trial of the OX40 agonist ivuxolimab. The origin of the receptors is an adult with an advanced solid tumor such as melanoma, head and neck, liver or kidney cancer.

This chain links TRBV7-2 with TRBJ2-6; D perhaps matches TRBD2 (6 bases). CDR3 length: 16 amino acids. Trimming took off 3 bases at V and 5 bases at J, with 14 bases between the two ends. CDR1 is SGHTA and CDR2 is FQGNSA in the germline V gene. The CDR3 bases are TGTGCCAGCAGCTTTTCCGGGGGTGCCAGGGCCAACGTCCTGACTTTC. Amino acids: CASSFSGGARANVLTF.

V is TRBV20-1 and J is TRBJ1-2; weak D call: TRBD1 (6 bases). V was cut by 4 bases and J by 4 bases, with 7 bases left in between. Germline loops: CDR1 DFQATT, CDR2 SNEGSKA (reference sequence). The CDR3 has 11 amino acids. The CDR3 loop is CSATGVYGYTF. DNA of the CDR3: TGCAGTGCTACAGGGGTCTATGGCTACACCTTC.

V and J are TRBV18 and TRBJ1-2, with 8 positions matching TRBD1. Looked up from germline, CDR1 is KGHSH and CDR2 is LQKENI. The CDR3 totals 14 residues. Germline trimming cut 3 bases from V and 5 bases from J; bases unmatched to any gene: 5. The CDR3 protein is CASSPQGASYGYTF. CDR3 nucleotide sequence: TGTGCCAGCTCACCCCAGGGGGCGAGTTATGGCTACACCTTC.

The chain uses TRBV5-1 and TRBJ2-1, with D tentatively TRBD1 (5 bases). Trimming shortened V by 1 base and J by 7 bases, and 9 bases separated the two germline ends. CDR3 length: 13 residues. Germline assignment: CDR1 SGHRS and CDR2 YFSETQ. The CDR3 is CASSLQGRNEQFF. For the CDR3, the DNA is TGCGCCAGCAGCTTGCAGGGCCGGAATGAGCAGTTCTTC.

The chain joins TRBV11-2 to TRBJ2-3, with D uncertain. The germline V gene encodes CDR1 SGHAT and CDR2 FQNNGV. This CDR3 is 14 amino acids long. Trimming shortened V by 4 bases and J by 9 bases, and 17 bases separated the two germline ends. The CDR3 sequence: CASSSAAGTTTQYF. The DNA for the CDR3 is TGTGCCAGCAGCTCGGCGGCAGGCACTACGACGCAGTATTTT.

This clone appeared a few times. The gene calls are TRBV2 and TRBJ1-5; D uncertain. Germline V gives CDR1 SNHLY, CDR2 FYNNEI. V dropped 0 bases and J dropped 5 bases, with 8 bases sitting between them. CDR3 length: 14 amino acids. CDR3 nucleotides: TGTGCCAGCAGTGAAGCGCTTTCTCATCAGCCCCAGCATTTT. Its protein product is CASSEALSHQPQHF.

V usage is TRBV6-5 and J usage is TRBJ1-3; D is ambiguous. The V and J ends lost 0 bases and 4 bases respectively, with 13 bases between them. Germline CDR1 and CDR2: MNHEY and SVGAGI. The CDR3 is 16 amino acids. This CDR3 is CASSYSSPGRGNTIYF. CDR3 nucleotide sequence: TGTGCCAGCAGTTACTCGAGTCCGGGTCGGGGAAACACCATATATTTT.

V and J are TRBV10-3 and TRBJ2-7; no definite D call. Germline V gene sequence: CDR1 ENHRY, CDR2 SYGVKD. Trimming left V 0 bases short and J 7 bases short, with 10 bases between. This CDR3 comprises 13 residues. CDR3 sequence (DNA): TGTGCCATCAGTGAGTCCCCGTCTCTGGAGCAGTACTTC. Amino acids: CAISESPSLEQYF.

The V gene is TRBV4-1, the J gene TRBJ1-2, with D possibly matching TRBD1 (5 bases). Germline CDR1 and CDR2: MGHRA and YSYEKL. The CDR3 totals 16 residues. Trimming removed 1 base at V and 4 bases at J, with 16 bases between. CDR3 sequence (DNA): TGCGCCAGCAGCCAAGCCGGGGCGGGCGGAGGCTATGGCTACACCTTC. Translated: CASSQAGAGGGYGYTF.

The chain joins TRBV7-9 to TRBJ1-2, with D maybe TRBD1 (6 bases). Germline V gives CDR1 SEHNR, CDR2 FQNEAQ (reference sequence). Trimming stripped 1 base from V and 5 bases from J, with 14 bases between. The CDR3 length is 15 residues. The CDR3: CASSLETGFHYGYTF. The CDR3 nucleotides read TGTGCCAGCAGCTTAGAGACAGGTTTTCATTATGGCTACACCTTC.

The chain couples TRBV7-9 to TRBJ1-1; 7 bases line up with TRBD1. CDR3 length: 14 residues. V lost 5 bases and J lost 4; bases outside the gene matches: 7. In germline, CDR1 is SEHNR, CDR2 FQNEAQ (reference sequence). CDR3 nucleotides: TGTGCCAGCAGCGTCTCGACAGGGCTCACTGAAGCTTTCTTT. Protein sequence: CASSVSTGLTEAFF.

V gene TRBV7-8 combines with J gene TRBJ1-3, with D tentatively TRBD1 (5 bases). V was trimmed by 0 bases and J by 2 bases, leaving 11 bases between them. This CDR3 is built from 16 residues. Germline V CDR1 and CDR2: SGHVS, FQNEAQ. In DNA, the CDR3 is TGTGCCAGCAGCTTAGCGGCGGGGGGTGCTGGAAACACCATATATTTT. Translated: CASSLAAGGAGNTIYF. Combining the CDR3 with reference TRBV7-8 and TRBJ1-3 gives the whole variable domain GAGVSQSPRYKVAKRGQDVALRCDPISGHVSLFWYQQALGQGPEFLTYFQNEAQLDKSGLPSDRFFAERPEGSVSTLKIQRTQQEDSAVYLCASSLAAGGAGNTIYFGEGSWLTVV.

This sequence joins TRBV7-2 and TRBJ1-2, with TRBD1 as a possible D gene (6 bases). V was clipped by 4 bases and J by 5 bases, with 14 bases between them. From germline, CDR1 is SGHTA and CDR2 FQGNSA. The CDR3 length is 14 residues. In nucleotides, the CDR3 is TGTGCCAGCAGCTCCCAGACAGGAAATTATGGCTACACCTTC. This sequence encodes CASSSQTGNYGYTF.

CDR3 region: CASSSRAGLAGVGETQYF. CDR3 sequence (DNA): TGTGCCAGCAGCTCCAGAGCGGGGCTAGCGGGGGTGGGAGAGACCCAGTACTTC. This rearrangement joins TRBV7-6 to TRBJ2-5, with TRBD2 identical over 10 bases. V gave up 4 bases and J gave up 4 bases; unmatched junction bases: 15. Germline V gene sequence: CDR1 SGHVS, CDR2 FNYEAQ. The CDR3 extends over 18 amino acids.

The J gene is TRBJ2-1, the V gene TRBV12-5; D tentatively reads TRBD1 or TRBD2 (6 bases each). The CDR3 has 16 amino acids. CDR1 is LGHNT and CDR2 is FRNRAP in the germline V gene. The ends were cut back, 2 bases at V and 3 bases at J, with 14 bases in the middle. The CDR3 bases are TGTGCTAGTGGTTTGAACCTAGGGGGGAACTACAATGAGCAGTTCTTC. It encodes CASGLNLGGNYNEQFF.

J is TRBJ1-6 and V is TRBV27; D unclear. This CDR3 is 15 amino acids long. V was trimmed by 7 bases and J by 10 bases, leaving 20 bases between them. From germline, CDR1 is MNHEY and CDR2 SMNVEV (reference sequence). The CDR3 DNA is TGTGCCAGCAACACTCGAGGAGGGTGGTACTCACCCCTCCACTTT. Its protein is CASNTRGGWYSPLHF.

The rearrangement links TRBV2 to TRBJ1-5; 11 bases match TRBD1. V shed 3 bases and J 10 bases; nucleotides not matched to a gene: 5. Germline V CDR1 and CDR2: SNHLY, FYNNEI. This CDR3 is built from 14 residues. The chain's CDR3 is CASSEGTGGHPQHF. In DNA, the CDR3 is TGTGCCAGCAGTGAGGGGACAGGGGGACATCCCCAGCATTTT.